This entry lists 20 T cell receptor beta chains sequenced from one sample in a study of control samples from healthy donors and cancer patients. The assay was immunoSEQ multiplex PCR, and TCRdb's table has in-frame clones only and misses some. The sample has 84,000 or so clones, 90% to 95% seen once. Sequencing input: blood. Receptors originate from a man aged 45-65 years in good health.

The chain combines TRBV2 with TRBJ1-6; unclear D gene. The germline CDR1 and CDR2 sequences are SNHLY and FYNNEI. Trimming left V 7 bases short and J 2 bases short, with 12 bases between. CDR3 length equals 15 residues. The CDR3 DNA sequence: TGTGCCAGCAATGGGCGGAGCACCTATAATTCACCCCTCCACTTT. It encodes CASNGRSTYNSPLHF.

The rearrangement uses TRBV5-6 and TRBJ2-1, with D possibly matching TRBD1 (6 bases). CDR1 SGHDT and CDR2 YYEEEE come from the germline V gene. CDR3 size: 13 residues. V was shortened by 3 bases and J by 9 bases, with 13 bases between the two germline ends. This chain's CDR3 is CASSWGTRSEQFF. The CDR3 coding sequence is TGTGCCAGCAGCTGGGGGACACGGTCTGAGCAGTTCTTC.

On this clone: Other DNA sequences in the same sample also yield this CDR3. The chain uses TRBV5-1 and TRBJ2-5; D tentatively reads TRBD1 or TRBD2 (5 bases each). The CDR3 covers 16 residues. Germline V gene sequence: CDR1 SGHRS, CDR2 YFSETQ. V lost 8 bases to trimming and J lost 4 bases, with 24 bases between them. This CDR3 reads CASPELRGGDRETQYF. DNA of the CDR3: TGCGCCAGTCCAGAACTGAGGGGTGGGGACCGAGAGACCCAGTACTTC.

The chain has TRBV27 and TRBJ2-7, with a tentative D call TRBD1 (6 bases). From germline, CDR1 is MNHEY and CDR2 SMNVEV (reference sequence). Trimming pared 6 bases from V and 11 bases from J, leaving 14 bases between. This CDR3 is 11 amino acids long. The CDR3 loop is CASRQGPVEYF. Written as DNA, the CDR3 is TGTGCCAGCAGGCAGGGGCCTGTTGAGTACTTC.

The V and J genes are TRBV12-3 or TRBV12-4 and TRBJ1-3; D gene ambiguous. The V and J ends lost 3 bases and 3 bases respectively, with 3 bases between them. The CDR3 is 12 amino acids. CDR3 residues: CASSFSGNTIYF. The CDR3 bases are TGTGCCAGCAGTTTCAGTGGAAACACCATATATTTT.

CDR3 coding DNA: TGTGCCAGCAGCTTATGGCGGGGAGCATACAATGAGCAGTTCTTC. Translating gives CASSLWRGAYNEQFF. The chain links TRBV7-2 to TRBJ2-1, with D maybe TRBD2 (6 bases). V lost 2 bases and J lost 4, with 12 bases in between. There are 15 residues in the CDR3. CDR1 is SGHTA and CDR2 is FQGNSA in the germline V gene.

CDR3 residues: CASSEGTGTEKLFF. For the CDR3, the DNA is TGCGCCAGCAGTGAAGGGACAGGGACTGAAAAACTGTTTTTT. The genes are TRBV10-1 and TRBJ1-4; 9 nucleotides match TRBD1. The CDR3 spans 14 residues. J lost 7 bases, V lost 3 bases, and 3 bases had no gene match. CDR1 is WNHNN, CDR2 SYGVQD, per germline (reference sequence).

This chain joins TRBV5-6 and TRBJ2-3; either TRBD1 or TRBD2 may supply D (5 bases each). V lost 4 bases and J lost 4, with 7 bases in between. This CDR3 contains 12 residues. The germline gives CDR1 SGHDT, CDR2 YYEEEE. The CDR3 coding sequence is TGTGCCAGCAGCAGGGACCCAGATACGCAGTATTTT. Translation: CASSRDPDTQYF.

The chain has TRBV11-2 and TRBJ1-6; D may be TRBD1 (6 bases). This CDR3 is 18 amino acids long. Germline loops: CDR1 SGHAT, CDR2 FQNNGV. The V end lost 3 bases, the J end lost 0 bases, and 15 bases lay between the germline ends. The CDR3 nucleotides read TGTGCCAGCAGCTTCGGGACAAGCTATAACTCCTATAATTCACCCCTCCACTTT. It specifies CASSFGTSYNSYNSPLHF.

The chain has TRBV25-1 and TRBJ1-2; D is unresolved. The CDR3 has 12 amino acids. V gave up 1 base and J gave up 0 bases, with 0 bases separating them. Germline loops: CDR1 MGHDK, CDR2 SYGVNS. The CDR3 nucleotides are TGTGCCAGCAGTGAATCTAACTATGGCTACACCTTC. Protein sequence: CASSESNYGYTF.

The chain carries TRBV5-5 and TRBJ1-5; 8 nucleotides match TRBD1. The CDR3 has 14 residues. Germline CDR1 is SGHKS and CDR2 is YYEKEE (reference sequence). Trimming cost V 7 bases and J 6 bases; bases outside gene matches: 9. The CDR3 nucleotides read TGTGCCAGCGGCCAGGCAGGGGGCAGTCAGCCCCAGCATTTT. This translates into CASGQAGGSQPQHF.

This clone occurred a few times. This chain links TRBV19 with TRBJ1-5, with TRBD1 identical over 10 bases. With 8 bases clipped from V and 5 bases from J, the junction kept 3 bases outside the gene matches. CDR1 and CDR2 (germline): LNHDA, SQIVND (reference sequence). This CDR3 spans 13 amino acids. The CDR3 spells CASRDRGYQPQHF. For the CDR3, the DNA is TGTGCCAGTCGGGACAGGGGTTATCAGCCCCAGCATTTT.

V is TRBV5-1 and J is TRBJ2-3; maybe TRBD2 (7 bases). Germline CDR1 reads SGHRS; CDR2 reads YFSETQ. V was trimmed by 7 bases and J by 5 bases, leaving 17 bases between them. This CDR3 contains 14 residues. Written as DNA, the CDR3 is TGCGCCAGCGGGACGGGGGGCGGGGAAGATACGCAGTATTTT. It codes for CASGTGGGEDTQYF.

This chain connects TRBV18 to TRBJ1-5, with a tentative D call TRBD1 (6 bases). The CDR3 contains 16 residues. Germline V gene sequence: CDR1 KGHSH, CDR2 LQKENI. V lost 3 bases and J 6 bases, leaving 18 bases between the germline ends. The CDR3 loop reads CASSPPETGPGQPQHF. For the CDR3, the DNA is TGTGCCAGCTCACCTCCCGAAACAGGGCCCGGTCAGCCCCAGCATTTT.

About this clone: The sample has other DNA sequences that encode this CDR3 too. The chain employs TRBV3-1 (or the pseudogene TRBV3-2) and TRBJ2-3; D gene uncertain. Germline values: CDR1 LGHDT, CDR2 YNNKEL (reference sequence). The length of the CDR3 is 11 residues. The V end was cut by 3 bases, the J end by 3 bases, with 1 base between. The CDR3 sequence: CASSQTDTQYF. In nucleotides, the CDR3 is TGTGCCAGCAGCCAGACAGATACGCAGTATTTT.

In its sample, this clone was seen once. The V gene is TRBV10-3, the J gene TRBJ2-1, with a tentative D call TRBD2 (6 bases). V was cut by 4 bases and J by 5 bases, with 15 bases left in between. The CDR3 sequence is 15 residues long. CDR1 is ENHRY, CDR2 SYGVKD, per germline. CDR3 nucleotides: TGTGCCATCAGTGTGGACTCGCGGAGGGACAATGAGCAGTTCTTC. Its protein product is CAISVDSRRDNEQFF.

This sequence joins TRBV30 and TRBJ2-7; D possibly corresponds to TRBD2 (5 bases). The germline gives CDR1 GTSNPN, CDR2 SVGIG (reference sequence). This CDR3 has 12 residues. The CDR3 sequence: CAFDKNGGEQYF. Here the CDR3 DNA reads TGTGCATTCGACAAAAACGGAGGCGAGCAGTACTTC.

The genes are TRBV19 and TRBJ1-4, with a weak D call TRBD1 (6 bases). Between the trimmed V and J ends, which lost 8 bases and 4 bases, there was a span of 14 bases. Germline CDR1 and CDR2: LNHDA and SQIVND (reference sequence). The CDR3 totals 14 residues. The CDR3 bases are TGTGCCAGTTCTGACGACAGGATTAATGAAAAACTGTTTTTT. This gives the protein CASSDDRINEKLFF.

This clone was seen a handful of times. V gene TRBV19 combines with J gene TRBJ1-6; no reliable D call. The CDR3 spans 16 residues. Germline-derived CDR1 and CDR2 are LNHDA and SQIVND (reference sequence). V gave up 7 bases and J gave up 7 bases, with 20 bases separating them. In DNA form, the CDR3 reads TGTGCCAGTACCTCTAAGCCGTGGAGGGTGAATTCACCCCTCCACTTT. This translates into CASTSKPWRVNSPLHF.

The J gene is TRBJ2-7, the V gene TRBV3-1 (or the pseudogene TRBV3-2); D not resolved. The V end was cut by 8 bases, the J end by 3 bases, with 8 bases between. This CDR3 has 11 residues. The germline V gene has CDR1 LGHDT and CDR2 YNNKEL (reference sequence). The CDR3: CASADHYEQYF. The CDR3 DNA reads as TGTGCCAGCGCGGACCACTACGAGCAGTACTTC.